This is a list of T cell receptor beta chains from one sample in a study of CD8 T cells in Susac syndrome. TCRdb recomputed calls from the immunoSEQ multiplex PCR reads with MiXCR, one row per CDR3 protein. The profile shows approximately 79,000 distinct CDR3 sequences, approximately 93% of them singletons. Source material: CD8+ T cells from PBMCs. These TCRs come from a human donor with Susac syndrome. The CDR3 runs from the conserved cysteine through the conserved F or W. D genes are given only for firm matches. Expanded clones are given a class, and other clones once, few, many or no size at all.

.,.,TRBV6-5,TRBJ1-2,TGTGCCAGCAGTTACTCGAGCGGGGTAGTAGGGGCCGATGGCTACACCTTC,CASSYSSGVVGADGYTF
.,.,TRBV12-5,TRBJ2-1,TGTGCTAGTGGTGGGGAGTCCTTTACTGATGAGCAGTTCTTC,CASGGESFTDEQFF
TRBD1,.,TRBV9,TRBJ1-1,TGTGCCAGCAGCCCGGGGGACAGACTGAACACTGAAGCTTTCTTT,CASSPGDRLNTEAFF
.,.,TRBV6-1,TRBJ2-7,TGTGCCAGCGGTGGGGGGACCAACTACGAGCAGTACTTC,CASGGGTNYEQYF
.,.,TRBV2,TRBJ1-4,TGTGCCAGCAGTGTTCGGGCAGGGGATGAAAAACTGTTTTTT,CASSVRAGDEKLFF
TRBD2,.,TRBV2,TRBJ2-7,TGTGCCAGCAGCGGACTAGCGGGAGGCCCCTACGAGCAGTACTTC,CASSGLAGGPYEQYF
.,.,TRBV6-6,TRBJ2-7,TGTGCCAGCACGAGTAGGGGCTACGAGCAGTACTTC,CASTSRGYEQYF
.,.,TRBV11-2,TRBJ1-2,TGTGCCAGCAGCTCTAGGTCGGGGGGGCTGTACACCTTC,CASSSRSGGLYTF
.,.,TRBV19,TRBJ2-1,TGTGCCAGTAGTAGAGCAGGGGCCGCTAGGGTTGGGAATGAGCAGTTCTTC,CASSRAGAARVGNEQFF
TRBD1,.,TRBV5-1,TRBJ1-1,TGCGCCAGCAGCTGGGGGACAGGGCTCACTGAAGCTTTCTTT,CASSWGTGLTEAFF
.,.,TRBV11-2,TRBJ2-7,TGTGCCAGCAGCCACCCGACTGTTCCTTACGAGCAGTACTTC,CASSHPTVPYEQYF
TRBD1,once,TRBV29-1,TRBJ1-2,TGCAGCGTTGAGCGGACAGGCGAGAACTATGGCTACACCTTC,CSVERTGENYGYTF
.,.,TRBV20-1,TRBJ2-3,TGCAGTGTACAAAGCAGGGGACACACAGATACGCAGTATTTT,CSVQSRGHTDTQYF
.,.,TRBV29-1,TRBJ1-2,TGCAGCGTTCGGACCCCTGGGAACTATGGCTACACCTTC,CSVRTPGNYGYTF
.,.,TRBV7-3,TRBJ1-1,TGTGCCAGCAGTAAGTTGGGGAACACTGAAGCTTTCTTT,CASSKLGNTEAFF
.,.,TRBV30,TRBJ1-4,TGTGCCTGGAGTGCCGGGACGTTGAATGAAAAACTGTTTTTT,CAWSAGTLNEKLFF
.,.,TRBV3-1,TRBJ1-1,TGTGCCAGCAGCCCCTCCCGGGGAGGAAACACTGAAGCTTTCTTT,CASSPSRGGNTEAFF
TRBD1,once,TRBV28,TRBJ2-1,TGTGCCAGCAGTTTATTGGGGACAGGGAAGGACAATGAGCAGTTCTTC,CASSLLGTGKDNEQFF
.,.,TRBV2,TRBJ1-1,TGTGCCAGCAGTGAAGTGCCGCTCACTCACACTGAAGCTTTCTTT,CASSEVPLTHTEAFF
TRBD2,.,TRBV4-1,TRBJ2-1,TGCGCCAGCAGCCAAGAGTGGAGAAGCGGGGGGGTTTATGAGCAGTTCTTC,CASSQEWRSGGVYEQFF
.,.,TRBV4-3,TRBJ2-6,TGCGCCAGCAGCGCCGGGGGGCAGGCTTCTCGGTTCTCTGGGGCCAACGTCCTGACTTTC,CASSAGGQASRFSGANVLTF
.,.,TRBV12-3/TRBV12-4,TRBJ1-5,TGTGCCAGCAGTTTTGAAGGGGGGAAAAATCAGCCCCAGCATTTT,CASSFEGGKNQPQHF
.,.,TRBV5-1,TRBJ2-7,TGCGCCAGCAGCCTCGGACTGGCCTCCTACGAGCAGTACTTC,CASSLGLASYEQYF
.,.,TRBV10-3,TRBJ1-2,TGTGCCACCTACCGGGCAGGGTACTATGGCTACACCTTC,CATYRAGYYGYTF
.,.,TRBV7-2,TRBJ1-2,TGTGCCAGCAGCCCCCGACGGGAGTCGGGCTACACCTTC,CASSPRRESGYTF
.,.,TRBV12-3/TRBV12-4,TRBJ1-2,TGTGCCAGCAGTTTGGACAGTGACTATGGCTACACCTTC,CASSLDSDYGYTF
.,.,TRBV4-2,TRBJ2-3,TGTGCCAGCAGCCACAGGACACTGAACACAGATACGCAGTATTTT,CASSHRTLNTDTQYF
.,.,TRBV5-1,TRBJ2-1,TGCGCCAGCAGCCCCGCCTCTAGCGCTAGCTACAATGAGCAGTTCTTC,CASSPASSASYNEQFF
.,.,TRBV21-1,TRBJ2-7,TGTGCCAGCAGCAAAATCCCCATGGAGCGGACAAAACGCGGCGAGCAGTACTTC,CASSKIPMERTKRGEQYF
TRBD1,.,TRBV25-1,TRBJ1-2,TGTGCCAGCAGTGAACATAGTTCAGGGGGCTATGGCCACACCTTC,CASSEHSSGGYGHTF
TRBD1,.,TRBV10-3,TRBJ2-2,TGTGCCACACGCGGACAGGGGGCTATCGGGGAGCTGTTTTTT,CATRGQGAIGELFF
.,.,TRBV29-1,TRBJ2-1,TGCAGCGTTGAAACAGGTGGATACAATGAGCAGTTCTTC,CSVETGGYNEQFF
.,.,TRBV6-2/TRBV6-3,TRBJ2-7,TGTGCCAGCAGTTCCCCGGGATCGACTTACGAGCAGTACTTC,CASSSPGSTYEQYF
TRBD1,.,TRBV11-2,TRBJ1-2,TGTGCCAGCAGCCCCCTGAGACAGGGGGCTCCTAACTATGGCTACACCTTC,CASSPLRQGAPNYGYTF
TRBD2,.,TRBV2,TRBJ2-7,TGTGCCAGCGCGGCGGGGGCCTACGAGCAGTACTTC,CASAAGAYEQYF
TRBD2,.,TRBV3-1,TRBJ2-2,TGTGCCAGCAGCCAAACTAGCGGGAGCCGCACCGGGGAGCTGTTTTTT,CASSQTSGSRTGELFF
.,.,TRBV5-6,TRBJ1-1,TGTGCCAGCAGCTTAGGACAGATGAACACTGAAGCTTTCTTT,CASSLGQMNTEAFF
TRBD2,once,TRBV9,TRBJ2-5,TGTGCCAGCAGCGTAACGGGCGGGGGTCCAGAGACCCAGTACTTC,CASSVTGGGPETQYF
TRBD2,.,TRBV5-1,TRBJ2-2,TGCGCCAGCAGCCCAGCGGGGTCCGGGGAGCTGTTTTTT,CASSPAGSGELFF
TRBD2,once,TRBV20-1,TRBJ2-1,TGCCGACTCGAGCGGGGCGGGAGGCCACCAAAAGTGTACAATGAGCAGTTCTTC,CRLERGGRPPKVYNEQFF
.,.,TRBV19,TRBJ1-5,TGTGCCAGTAGTATAGCGGGAGGGAGTTATACGCCCCAGCATTTT,CASSIAGGSYTPQHF
.,.,TRBV20-1,TRBJ1-5,TGCAGTGCTAGTCAGGGGCTCAATCAGCCCCAGCATTTT,CSASQGLNQPQHF
TRBD2,.,TRBV7-9,TRBJ2-5,TGTGCCAGCAGCTTATACGGGGGGGAGGAGGAGACCCAGTACTTC,CASSLYGGEEETQYF
.,.,TRBV5-1,TRBJ2-2,TGCGCCAGCAGCTTGGCCCTATCGGGATCCGCCGCCGGGGAGCTGTTTTTT,CASSLALSGSAAGELFF
.,.,TRBV5-5,TRBJ2-3,TGTGCCAGCAGCTTGGAGGTTTTCACCAGCACAGATACGCAGTATTTT,CASSLEVFTSTDTQYF
.,.,TRBV5-6,TRBJ2-7,TGTGCCAGCAGCTCCCGGTACGAGCAGTACTTC,CASSSRYEQYF
.,.,TRBV29-1,TRBJ2-1,TGCAGCGTTGCAGGTTTGACTAGGGCTTTTTGGCAGTTCTTC,CSVAGLTRAFWQFF
TRBD2,.,TRBV4-2,TRBJ2-2,TGTGCCAGCAGCCCCGGACTAGCGGGAGGGCCGGGGGAGCTGTTTTTT,CASSPGLAGGPGELFF
TRBD1,.,TRBV7-9,TRBJ1-3,TGTGCCAGCAGCCCCCAGACAGGGAACACCATATATTTT,CASSPQTGNTIYF